A single sample gave rise to the 18 T cell receptor beta chains below, sequenced in a study of metastatic and nonmetastatic thyroid tumors. Not a single patient had been given any form of treatment at any point before undergoing thyroid surgery. TCRdb reprocessed the PCR reads using MiXCR. The sample holds 75,000 to 95,000 clones, roughly 13% seen once. The sequenced material came from blood. These receptors originate from a female donor with papillary thyroid cancer or a benign thyroid nodule (not recorded which). Some clones in this sample may be carry-over from other donors' samples.

A note on this clone: One junction end does not reproduce the germline sequence, and a read error may be involved. This specimen includes other DNA sequences encoding the same CDR3. V usage is TRBV7-7 and J usage is TRBJ1-1; tentatively, D is TRBD1 (5 bases). Germline assignment: CDR1 SSHAT and CDR2 FNYEAQ (reference sequence). The CDR3 contains 13 residues. For the CDR3, the DNA is TGTGCTAGCAGCTTAGACAGGAACACTGAAGCTTTCTTT. This sequence encodes CASSLDRNTEAFF.

This clone occurred once. This may stem from a read error, because a much larger clone lies one nucleotide away. The genes are TRBV20-1 and TRBJ2-5, with D unclear. V dropped 1 base and J dropped 2 bases, with 5 bases sitting between them. This CDR3 comprises 12 residues. Germline loops: CDR1 DFQATT, CDR2 SNEGSKA (reference sequence). The CDR3 nucleotides are TGCAGTGCTAGAGTACAGCAAGAGACCCAGTACTTC. It specifies CSARVQQETQYF.

This clone was seen at least ten times. V is TRBV18 and J is TRBJ2-5; 8 bases match TRBD2. Germline-derived CDR1 and CDR2 are KGHSH and LQKENI. The V gene end was trimmed by 2 bases and the J gene end by 0 bases; junction bases not matched to a gene: 2. The CDR3 has 15 amino acids. Here the CDR3 reads CASSPLLADQETQYF. CDR3 DNA sequence: TGTGCCAGCTCACCATTACTAGCGGACCAAGAGACCCAGTACTTC.

V usage is TRBV28 and J usage is TRBJ2-2, with TRBD2 matching over 10 bases. CDR3 length: 16 residues. Germline loops: CDR1 MDHEN, CDR2 SYDVKM. With 4 bases clipped from V and 5 bases from J, the junction kept 7 bases outside the gene matches. The CDR3 spells CASSSQLAGLTGELFF. Written as DNA, the CDR3 is TGTGCCAGCAGTTCCCAACTAGCGGGACTTACCGGGGAGCTGTTTTTT.

Turning to this clone: One end of the junction is discordant with germline, which a read error may explain. The chain employs TRBV15 and TRBJ2-7; D is perhaps TRBD1 (5 bases). This CDR3 is built from 15 residues. CDR1 is LNHNV and CDR2 is YYDKDF in the germline V gene (reference sequence). In DNA form, the CDR3 reads TGTGTCACCAGCAGAGTTGCAGGGTGGACCTACGAGCAGTACTTC. Protein sequence: CVTSRVAGWTYEQYF.

This clone was counted many times. The same CDR3 arises from other DNA sequences in this sample as well. The chain joins TRBV7-9 to TRBJ2-3; 8 bases fit TRBD2. Germline trimming cut 9 bases from V and 7 bases from J; bases unmatched to any gene: 9. This CDR3 is built from 13 residues. Per the germline V gene, CDR1 is SEHNR and CDR2 is FQNEAQ (reference sequence). CDR3 sequence (DNA): TGTGCCAGTGCGGGAGCGGGAGCTTATACGCAGTATTTT. It encodes CASAGAGAYTQYF.

This clone was counted many times. The V call is TRBV30, the J call TRBJ2-7; the match to TRBD1 covers 9 bases. The CDR3 is 16 residues long. Per germline, CDR1 GTSNPN and CDR2 SVGIG (reference sequence). V was clipped by 2 bases and J by 5 bases; unmatched bases: 13. The CDR3, as DNA: TGTGCCTGGAGTCCGTGGCCGGGACAGGGTTCCCACGAGCAGTACTTC. Translating gives CAWSPWPGQGSHEQYF. Using reference TRBV30 and TRBJ2-7 for the parts outside the CDR3, the full variable domain is SQTIHQWPATLVQPVGSPLSLECTVEGTSNPNLYWYRQAAGRGLQLLFYSVGIGQISSEVPQNLSASRPQDRQFILSSKKLLLSDSGFYLCAWSPWPGQGSHEQYFGPGTRLTVT.

Ten or more counts support this clone. This chain connects TRBV30 to TRBJ2-7; 7 nucleotides match TRBD2. CDR1 and CDR2 from the germline V gene are GTSNPN and SVGIG (reference sequence). This CDR3 is 14 amino acids long. After removal of 2 bases from V and 4 bases from J, the junction contained 8 bases not matched to a gene. The CDR3, as DNA: TGTGCCTGGAGTCGGGACCTCGGGGGGTACGAGCAGTACTTC. Translated, it gives CAWSRDLGGYEQYF.

This clone has at least ten counts. This chain uses TRBV19 with TRBJ1-6; 12 bases map to TRBD1. CDR3 length equals 14 residues. Germline V CDR1 and CDR2: LNHDA, SQIVND (reference sequence). V was clipped by 6 bases and J by 10 bases; unmatched bases: 4. The chain's CDR3 is CASSRDRGHSPLHF. CDR3 nucleotide sequence: TGTGCCAGTAGCAGGGACAGGGGGCACTCACCCCTCCACTTT.

This clone was detected ten times or more. The chain couples TRBV5-1 to TRBJ1-3, with TRBD1 matching over 7 bases. Germline V gives CDR1 SGHRS, CDR2 YFSETQ. This CDR3 spans 17 amino acids. V lost 0 bases to trimming and J lost 0 bases; unmatched junction nucleotides: 6. The DNA of the CDR3 is TGCGCCAGCAGCTTGGTAGGACAGGCGCACTCTGGAAACACCATATATTTT. This codes for CASSLVGQAHSGNTIYF. Combining the CDR3 with reference TRBV5-1 and TRBJ1-3 gives the whole variable domain KAGVTQTPRYLIKTRGQQVTLSCSPISGHRSVSWYQQTPGQGLQFLFEYFSETQRNKGNFPGRFSGRQFSNSRSEMNVSTLELGDSALYLCASSLVGQAHSGNTIYFGEGSWLTVV.

This clone occurred many times. The rearrangement uses TRBV2 and TRBJ2-5, with D perhaps TRBD1 (6 bases). V dropped 7 bases and J dropped 5 bases, with 17 bases sitting between them. Per germline, CDR1 SNHLY and CDR2 FYNNEI. CDR3 length equals 14 residues. The CDR3 sequence: CASTSAGADETQYF. CDR3 nucleotide sequence: TGTGCCAGCACCAGTGCAGGGGCGGATGAGACCCAGTACTTC.

This clone was counted a few times. The chain joins TRBV29-1 to TRBJ2-2, with TRBD2 identical over 12 bases. This CDR3 has 16 residues. The junction had 9 bases not matched to a gene; V was cut back by 7 bases and J by 3 bases. The germline CDR1 and CDR2 sequences are SQVTM and ANQGSEA. The CDR3 spells CSAAGLAGSHTGELFF. The CDR3 DNA reads TGCAGCGCCGCCGGACTAGCGGGATCCCACACCGGGGAGCTGTTTTTT.

The chain combines TRBV5-1 with TRBJ2-7, with 8 bases identical to TRBD1. The junction had 8 bases not matched to a gene; V was cut back by 6 bases and J by 6 bases. The germline V gene has CDR1 SGHRS and CDR2 YFSETQ. This CDR3 comprises 13 residues. CDR3 nucleotide sequence: TGCGCCAGCAAGGGACCTGACAGGGGCGAGCAGTACTTC. It specifies CASKGPDRGEQYF.

This clone came up many times. The genes are TRBV30 and TRBJ1-4, with TRBD1 matching 8 bases. With V trimmed by 1 base and J by 8 bases, 6 bases remained unmatched. The CDR3 is 14 amino acids. Germline CDR1 and CDR2: GTSNPN and SVGIG (reference sequence). CDR3 coding DNA: TGTGCCTGGAGTGGAAGGACAGGGAGGGAAAAACTGTTTTTT. Amino acid sequence: CAWSGRTGREKLFF.

This clone showed up many times. This chain uses TRBV20-1 with TRBJ1-1, with D possibly being TRBD1 (5 bases). The CDR3 sequence is 11 residues long. Germline V CDR1 and CDR2: DFQATT, SNEGSKA (reference sequence). With 4 bases removed from V and 8 bases from J, the gap between germline ends came to 11 bases. The CDR3 DNA reads TGCAGTGCTACTCTGGGGGAGGAAGCTTTCTTT. Translation gives CSATLGEEAFF.

Many counts were recorded for this clone. This CDR3 reads CASSPKSGRSSGNTIYF. The CDR3 DNA sequence: TGTGCCAGCAGTCCTAAGTCGGGACGGAGCTCTGGAAACACCATATATTTT. The chain is built from TRBV27 and TRBJ1-3; D may be TRBD1 (5 bases). Germline V gene sequence: CDR1 MNHEY, CDR2 SMNVEV (reference sequence). V lost 5 bases, J lost 0 bases, and 17 bases lay in between. This CDR3 has 17 amino acids.

This clone occurred many times. The chain employs TRBV14 and TRBJ2-1; no definite D call. V lost 4 bases and J 7 bases, leaving 14 bases between the germline ends. Germline CDR1 reads SGHDN; CDR2 reads FVKESK. The length of the CDR3 is 14 residues. The CDR3 sequence: CASSRRTELNEQFF. The CDR3 DNA sequence: TGTGCCAGCAGCCGACGGACGGAGCTGAATGAGCAGTTCTTC.

Many counts were recorded for this clone. V and J are TRBV19 and TRBJ1-5, with D unclear. Looked up from germline, CDR1 is LNHDA and CDR2 is SQIVND (reference sequence). The CDR3 runs to 12 residues. Trimming pared 5 bases from V and 9 bases from J, leaving 11 bases between. DNA of the CDR3: TGTGCCAGTAGTCCCGCTTTACGGCCCCAGCATTTT. It encodes CASSPALRPQHF.